A selection of T cell receptor beta chains follows, all from one sample in a study of vaccination and CD4 T cells after COVID-19. TCRdb processed the PCR reads anew with MiXCR; each CDR3 protein has one entry. The sample contains about 20,000 distinct CDR3 sequences, 42% of which appear only once. These receptors have no identified antigens. The specimen was CD4+ T cells from blood, cultured in vitro, collected before SARS-CoV-2 vaccination. These receptors were collected from a human donor who received a COVID-19 vaccine. The CDR3 runs from the conserved cysteine through the conserved F or W.

J	V	CDR3
TRBJ2-5	TRBV3-1	CASSQNGGETQYF
TRBJ2-5	TRBV12-3/TRBV12-4	CASTGTGNQETQYF
TRBJ1-1	TRBV19	CASRARAIQGTEAFF
TRBJ2-5	TRBV20-1	CSVGRYGAQETQYF
TRBJ2-5	TRBV3-1	CASSQDPRGEETQYF
TRBJ2-3	TRBV7-8	CASSLQRDTQYF
TRBJ1-2	TRBV6-1	CASSENRANYGYTF
TRBJ2-1	TRBV19	CASSIQNEQFF
TRBJ1-5	TRBV27	CASSLSGGRGQPQHF
TRBJ2-7	TRBV20-1	CSARDRGDPHYEQYF
TRBJ1-2	TRBV2	CASSEQGAFYGYTF
TRBJ2-6	TRBV24-1	CATSDSTSSGANVLTF
TRBJ1-6	TRBV7-2	CASSPTSPRGDSPLHF
TRBJ2-7	TRBV10-3	CALGDAYEQYF
TRBJ2-1	TRBV10-2	CASRDVSGGAYEQFF
TRBJ1-2	TRBV6-1	CATLPQGGTPRNGYTF
TRBJ2-2	TRBV20-1	CGARVPSGVGTGELFF
TRBJ1-1	TRBV7-9	CASSLNPGQNTEAFF
TRBJ1-1	TRBV30	CAWTLGGPNTEAFF
TRBJ1-5	TRBV30	CAWSGTGGYQPQHF
TRBJ2-3	TRBV19	CASSTRDTDTQYF
TRBJ2-7	TRBV6-1	CASKDRTSSYEQYF
TRBJ1-5	TRBV20-1	CSARDPTGTNQPQHF
TRBJ1-1	TRBV7-8	CASNMDRGYTEAFF
TRBJ1-4	TRBV20-1	CSARDPSTASNEKLFF
TRBJ1-2	TRBV2	CASSETVLGYGYTF
TRBJ1-1	TRBV7-9	CASSLMGQNTEAFF
TRBJ1-5	TRBV2	CASSGQGGQPQHF
TRBJ1-5	TRBV21-1	CASSNRRGGAYDQPQHF
TRBJ1-1	TRBV7-8	CASSLAMSLLGTEAFF
TRBJ2-2	TRBV30	CAWSVVATGELFF
TRBJ2-5	TRBV20-1	CSVQGRETQYF
TRBJ1-1	TRBV6-1	CASSFASGATEAFF
TRBJ2-3	TRBV6-5	CASSYLGREDTQYF
TRBJ1-1	TRBV20-1	CSVDRASAEAFF